The T cell receptor beta chain described here comes from a study of CD8 T cells in ankylosing spondylitis. The study's findings and limits: One TCR beta motif, made up of fewer than 10 highly homologous variants, appeared characteristic of ankylosing spondylitis blood. Existing reports had already noted some motif variants in reactive arthritis synovial fluid and blood. From matched ankylosing spondylitis synovial fluid, disease-linked clones were reportedly recovered at significantly enriched levels. A CD8+ phenotype characterized the disease-linked clones, which were relatively rare in peripheral blood.

TCRdb reanalysed the 5' RACE reads using MiXCR and keeps one entry per CDR3 protein. The sample lists approximately 540,000 distinct CDR3 sequences, over 9.5% seen once, with about 6.5% in the top ten. Germline CDR1 is DFQATT and CDR2 is SNEGSKA (reference sequence). CDR3 length: 12 residues. The germline V and J ends were trimmed by 6 bases and 6 bases, with 14 bases remaining between them. This clonotype came up a few times. The antigen is undetermined. The V gene is TRBV20-1, the J gene TRBJ1-2; D remains ambiguous. The sequence came from a male donor with ankylosing spondylitis. Specimen: blood, either unsorted or a sorted T cell fraction (not recorded which). In nucleotides, the CDR3 is TGCAGTGCAACTTCAGGTTTGAATGGCTACACCTTC. Translated, it gives CSATSGLNGYTF.